This T cell receptor (beta chain) derives from a study of T cell responses to AZD1222 COVID-19 vaccine. Across the whole study: Pooling was applied to second doses at about 4 or about 12 weeks.

Produced via immunoSEQ multiplex PCR; TCRdb's table is partial and in-frame only. The sample lists more than 150,000 clones; approximately 92% were seen once. This CDR3 has 15 residues. After removal of 6 bases from V and 3 bases from J, the junction contained 5 bases not matched to a gene. Germline V gene data show CDR1 as WSHSY and CDR2 as SAAADI. Turning to this clone: Its antigen remains unidentified.

Study-level results: Clonal diversity was possibly underestimated; the donors were predominantly white British and more often female. Of spike-specific TCRs, nearly half reportedly target regions left unmutated in variants. Only a handful of people who got AZD1222 tested seropositive at baseline.

This sample comprised peripheral blood, obtained on day 0 of AZD1222 vaccination. The genes are TRBV10-2 and TRBJ2-7, with 13 bases fitting TRBD2. This TCR came from an adult in good health. CDR3: CASSVGLAGYYEQYF. The CDR3 DNA sequence: TGCGCCAGCAGCGTGGGACTAGCGGGGTACTACGAGCAGTACTTC.